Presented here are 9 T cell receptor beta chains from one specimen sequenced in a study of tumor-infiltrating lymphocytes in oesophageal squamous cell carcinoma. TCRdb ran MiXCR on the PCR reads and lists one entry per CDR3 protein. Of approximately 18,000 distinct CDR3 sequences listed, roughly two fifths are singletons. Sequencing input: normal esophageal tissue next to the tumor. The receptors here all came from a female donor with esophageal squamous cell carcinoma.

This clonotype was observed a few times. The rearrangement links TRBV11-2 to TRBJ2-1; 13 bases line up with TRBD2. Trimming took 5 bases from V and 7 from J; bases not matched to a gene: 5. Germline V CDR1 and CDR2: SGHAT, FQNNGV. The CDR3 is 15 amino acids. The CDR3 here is CASSPTSGRGNEQFF. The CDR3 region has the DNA TGTGCCAGCAGCCCTACTAGCGGGAGGGGGAATGAGCAGTTCTTC.

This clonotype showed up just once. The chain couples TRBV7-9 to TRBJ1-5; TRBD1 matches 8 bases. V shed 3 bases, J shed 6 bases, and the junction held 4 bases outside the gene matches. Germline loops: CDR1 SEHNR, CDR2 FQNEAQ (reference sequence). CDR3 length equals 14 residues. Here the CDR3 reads CASSFGQGPQPQHF. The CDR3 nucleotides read TGTGCCAGCAGCTTCGGACAGGGCCCTCAGCCCCAGCATTTT.

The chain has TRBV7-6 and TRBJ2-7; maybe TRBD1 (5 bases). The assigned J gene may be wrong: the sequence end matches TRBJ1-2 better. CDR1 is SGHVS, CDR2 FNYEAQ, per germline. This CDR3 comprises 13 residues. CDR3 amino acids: CASSRTPNYGYTF. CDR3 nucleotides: TGTGCCAGCAGCCGGACACCTAACTATGGCTACACCTTC.

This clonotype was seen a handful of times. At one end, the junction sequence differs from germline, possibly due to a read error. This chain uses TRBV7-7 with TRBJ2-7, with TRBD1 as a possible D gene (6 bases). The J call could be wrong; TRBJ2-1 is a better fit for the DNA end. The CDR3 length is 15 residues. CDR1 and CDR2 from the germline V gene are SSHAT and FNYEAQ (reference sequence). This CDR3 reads CASSLFFAGENEQFF. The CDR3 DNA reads TGTGCTAGCAGCTTATTTTTTGCAGGGGAAAATGAGCAGTTCTTC.

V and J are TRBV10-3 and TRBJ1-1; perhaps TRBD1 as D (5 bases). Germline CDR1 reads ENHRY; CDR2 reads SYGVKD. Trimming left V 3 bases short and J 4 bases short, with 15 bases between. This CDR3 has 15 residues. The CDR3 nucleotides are TGTGCCATCAGTGACCCCAACAGGAGGGGCACTGAAGCTTTCTTT. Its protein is CAISDPNRRGTEAFF.

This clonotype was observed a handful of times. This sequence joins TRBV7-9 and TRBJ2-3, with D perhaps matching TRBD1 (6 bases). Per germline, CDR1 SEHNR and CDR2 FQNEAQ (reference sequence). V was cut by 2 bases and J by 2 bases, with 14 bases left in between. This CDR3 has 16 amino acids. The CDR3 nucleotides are TGTGCCAGCAGCTTATCCCGGGACATATACACAGATACGCAGTATTTT. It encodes CASSLSRDIYTDTQYF. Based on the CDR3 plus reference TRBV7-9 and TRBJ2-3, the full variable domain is DTGVSQNPRHKITKRGQNVTFRCDPISEHNRLYWYRQTLGQGPEFLTYFQNEAQLEKSRLLSDRFSAERPKGSFSTLEIQRTEQGDSAMYLCASSLSRDIYTDTQYFGPGTRLTVL.

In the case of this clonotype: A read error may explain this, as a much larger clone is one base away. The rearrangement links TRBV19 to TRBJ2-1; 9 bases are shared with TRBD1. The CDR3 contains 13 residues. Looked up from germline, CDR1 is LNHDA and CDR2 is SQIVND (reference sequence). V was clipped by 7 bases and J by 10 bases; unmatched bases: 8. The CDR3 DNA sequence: TGTGCCAGTAAGGGGACAGGGAGCTACGAGCAGTTCTTC. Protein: CASKGTGSYEQFF.

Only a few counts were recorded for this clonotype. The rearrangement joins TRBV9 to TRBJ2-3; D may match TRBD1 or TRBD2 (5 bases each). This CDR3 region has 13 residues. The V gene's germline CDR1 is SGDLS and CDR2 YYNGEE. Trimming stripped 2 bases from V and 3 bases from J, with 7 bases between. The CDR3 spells CASSVGTTDTQYF. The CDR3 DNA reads TGTGCCAGCAGCGTGGGGACGACAGATACGCAGTATTTT. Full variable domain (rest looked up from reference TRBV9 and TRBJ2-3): DSGVTQTPKHLITATGQRVTLRCSPRSGDLSVYWYQQSLDQGLQFLIQYYNGEERAKGNILERFSAQQFPDLHSELNLSSLELGDSALYFCASSVGTTDTQYFGPGTRLTVL.

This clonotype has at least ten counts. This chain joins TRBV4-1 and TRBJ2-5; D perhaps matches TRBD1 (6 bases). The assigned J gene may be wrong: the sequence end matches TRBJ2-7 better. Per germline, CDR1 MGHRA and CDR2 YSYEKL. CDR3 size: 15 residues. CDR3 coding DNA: TGCGCCAGCAGCCTTTACAGGGCCCCAACCTACGAGCAGTACTTC. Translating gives CASSLYRAPTYEQYF.